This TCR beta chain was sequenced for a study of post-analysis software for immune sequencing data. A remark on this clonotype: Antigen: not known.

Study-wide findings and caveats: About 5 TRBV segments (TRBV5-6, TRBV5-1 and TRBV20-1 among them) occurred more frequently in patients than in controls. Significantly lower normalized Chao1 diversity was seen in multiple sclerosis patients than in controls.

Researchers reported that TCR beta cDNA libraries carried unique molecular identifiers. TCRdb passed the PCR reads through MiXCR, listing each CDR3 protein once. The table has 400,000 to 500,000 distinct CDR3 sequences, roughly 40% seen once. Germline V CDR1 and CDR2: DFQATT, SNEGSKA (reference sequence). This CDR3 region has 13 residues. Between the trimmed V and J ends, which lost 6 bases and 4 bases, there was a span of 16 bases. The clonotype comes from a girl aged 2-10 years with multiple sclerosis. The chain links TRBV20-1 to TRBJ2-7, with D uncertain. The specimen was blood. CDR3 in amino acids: CSATPSDRYEQYF. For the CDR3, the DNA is TGCAGTGCAACGCCCTCTGATCGGTACGAGCAGTACTTC.